Listed below are T cell receptor beta chains from one sample, sequenced in a study of T-cell reconstitution after alpha-beta-depleted transplantation in children. One entry per CDR3 protein results from TCRdb running MiXCR on the PCR reads. The sample has about 540,000 distinct CDR3 sequences; 15% to 20% are singletons. The specimen was PBMCs from the stem cell graft donor, collected from the stem cell graft. The source is a human donor who donated a stem cell graft to a child with acute lymphoblastic leukemia. Both conserved end residues are part of each CDR3. D genes are given only for firm matches. Clone size is shown for a subset of rows, as once, few, many or a class of expanded clone.

j_gene: TRBJ1-1
v_gene: TRBV27
abundance: few
d_gene: .
CDR3nt: TGTGCCAGCAGTTGGGGTCCCGACACTGAAGCTTTCTTT
CDR3aa: CASSWGPDTEAFF

j_gene: TRBJ1-1
v_gene: TRBV7-2
abundance: .
d_gene: .
CDR3nt: TGTGCCAGCAGCTTGGCCCCCCGGAGGGTGGACACTGAAGCTTTCTTT
CDR3aa: CASSLAPRRVDTEAFF

j_gene: TRBJ2-1
v_gene: TRBV12-3/TRBV12-4
abundance: few
d_gene: TRBD2
CDR3nt: TGTGCCAGCACTCCGACTAGCGGGATCTTTGAGCAGTTCTTC
CDR3aa: CASTPTSGIFEQFF

j_gene: TRBJ2-2
v_gene: TRBV5-5
abundance: .
d_gene: .
CDR3nt: TGTGCCAGCAGCGACGTTCTAAACACCGGGGAGCTGTTTTTT
CDR3aa: CASSDVLNTGELFF

j_gene: TRBJ1-5
v_gene: TRBV5-1
abundance: few
d_gene: .
CDR3nt: TGCGCCAGCAGCTTGAATGGTTTGCTTCATCAGCCCCAGCATTTT
CDR3aa: CASSLNGLLHQPQHF

j_gene: TRBJ1-3
v_gene: TRBV27
abundance: .
d_gene: .
CDR3nt: TGTGCCAGCGGTCCCGGGACGAACTTAGGAAACACCATATATTTT
CDR3aa: CASGPGTNLGNTIYF

j_gene: TRBJ2-7
v_gene: TRBV5-1
abundance: .
d_gene: .
CDR3nt: TGCGCCAGCAGCTTGGAAGCGGGCGTTGAGGGGCGGTTC
CDR3aa: CASSLEAGVEGRF

j_gene: TRBJ2-2
v_gene: TRBV3-1
abundance: once
d_gene: .
CDR3nt: TGTGCCAGCGGCCTCCCCACCGGGGAGCTGTTTTTT
CDR3aa: CASGLPTGELFF

j_gene: TRBJ2-7
v_gene: TRBV5-1
abundance: few
d_gene: TRBD2
CDR3nt: TGCGCCAGCAGCTTGGCCTGGGACTACTACGACGAGCAGTACTTC
CDR3aa: CASSLAWDYYDEQYF

j_gene: TRBJ2-7
v_gene: TRBV3-1
abundance: few
d_gene: .
CDR3nt: TGTGCCAGCAGCCAAGTTTCACTAGCCCCCTACGAGCAGTACTTC
CDR3aa: CASSQVSLAPYEQYF

j_gene: TRBJ2-7
v_gene: TRBV20-1
abundance: many
d_gene: TRBD1
CDR3nt: TGCAGTGTGGGACAGGGCAACGAGCAGTACTTC
CDR3aa: CSVGQGNEQYF

j_gene: TRBJ1-2
v_gene: TRBV5-1
abundance: few
d_gene: .
CDR3nt: TGCGCCAGCAGCTTGGCCGAGACGGACATCTATGGCTACACCTTC
CDR3aa: CASSLAETDIYGYTF

j_gene: TRBJ1-5
v_gene: TRBV20-1
abundance: .
d_gene: .
CDR3nt: TGCAGTGCTAGGCCCAGCCTCAATCAGCCCCAGCATTTT
CDR3aa: CSARPSLNQPQHF

j_gene: TRBJ1-4
v_gene: TRBV5-1
abundance: .
d_gene: .
CDR3nt: TGCGCCAGCAGCTTGGGGGACGGTCTGGATGAAAAACTGTTTTTT
CDR3aa: CASSLGDGLDEKLFF

j_gene: TRBJ2-2
v_gene: TRBV7-9
abundance: few
d_gene: .
CDR3nt: TGTGCCAGCAGCCACGCTAGCGCCGGGGAGCTGTTTTTT
CDR3aa: CASSHASAGELFF

j_gene: TRBJ1-3
v_gene: TRBV6-1
abundance: few
d_gene: .
CDR3nt: TGTGCCAGCAGCCCGGACCCCCGGGGACACACCATATATTTT
CDR3aa: CASSPDPRGHTIYF

j_gene: TRBJ2-3
v_gene: TRBV7-8
abundance: few
d_gene: TRBD2
CDR3nt: TGTGCCAGCACCTCTACGGGACTAATCACAGATACGCAGTATTTT
CDR3aa: CASTSTGLITDTQYF

j_gene: TRBJ1-4
v_gene: TRBV6-5
abundance: few
d_gene: TRBD1
CDR3nt: TGTGCCAGCAGTTACGCGGGGACAGGGGATGAAGAAAAACTGTTTTTT
CDR3aa: CASSYAGTGDEEKLFF

j_gene: TRBJ1-3
v_gene: TRBV7-2
abundance: few
d_gene: TRBD1
CDR3nt: TGTGCCAGCAGCTTAGCGGGACAGGGGGCTACTGGAAACACCATATATTTT
CDR3aa: CASSLAGQGATGNTIYF

j_gene: TRBJ1-2
v_gene: TRBV6-5
abundance: .
d_gene: .
CDR3nt: TGTGCCAGCAGTTTGATCACGGGCAGATACTATGGCTACACCTTC
CDR3aa: CASSLITGRYYGYTF

j_gene: TRBJ2-3
v_gene: TRBV13
abundance: few
d_gene: TRBD2
CDR3nt: TGTGCCAGCAGCATGGGACTAGCGGGAAAAACAGATACGCAGTATTTT
CDR3aa: CASSMGLAGKTDTQYF

j_gene: TRBJ2-1
v_gene: TRBV6-1
abundance: few
d_gene: TRBD2
CDR3nt: TGTGCCAGCAATAGCGGGGTACTAGCGGGCTACAATGAGCAGTTCTTC
CDR3aa: CASNSGVLAGYNEQFF

j_gene: TRBJ2-4
v_gene: TRBV12-3/TRBV12-4
abundance: .
d_gene: .
CDR3nt: TGTGCCAGCAGCCATGTCGGGTCCGTCCAAGCCAAAAACATTCAGTACTTC
CDR3aa: CASSHVGSVQAKNIQYF

j_gene: TRBJ2-6
v_gene: TRBV27
abundance: few
d_gene: .
CDR3nt: TGTGCCAGCAGCCCCCTAGACAGGGCCAACGTCCTGACTTTC
CDR3aa: CASSPLDRANVLTF

j_gene: TRBJ2-3
v_gene: TRBV7-9
abundance: few
d_gene: .
CDR3nt: TGTGCCAGCAGCTTAGGCCCAGGGGAGGACACAGATACGCAGTATTTT
CDR3aa: CASSLGPGEDTDTQYF

j_gene: TRBJ2-1
v_gene: TRBV20-1
abundance: .
d_gene: TRBD2
CDR3nt: TGCAGTGCTAGAGATCTCACTAGCGGGAGTCTCGTTGAGCAGTTCTTC
CDR3aa: CSARDLTSGSLVEQFF

j_gene: TRBJ2-3
v_gene: TRBV5-1
abundance: .
d_gene: .
CDR3nt: TGCGCCAGCAGACGTCAGGGGCGGCAATTCACAGATACGCAGTATTTT
CDR3aa: CASRRQGRQFTDTQYF

j_gene: TRBJ2-7
v_gene: TRBV30
abundance: .
d_gene: TRBD2
CDR3nt: TGTGCCTGGAGTGTACTAGCGGGAGGTCTCGAGCAGTACTTC
CDR3aa: CAWSVLAGGLEQYF

j_gene: TRBJ2-1
v_gene: TRBV7-6
abundance: .
d_gene: .
CDR3nt: TGTGCCAGCAGCGACGGACAGGGAGGGTCCTACAATGAGCAGTTCTTC
CDR3aa: CASSDGQGGSYNEQFF

j_gene: TRBJ2-1
v_gene: TRBV7-9
abundance: few
d_gene: .
CDR3nt: TGTGCCAGCAGCTCGCCCGATTGGGAGTTCTCCTACAATGAGCAGTTCTTC
CDR3aa: CASSSPDWEFSYNEQFF

j_gene: TRBJ1-1
v_gene: TRBV4-1
abundance: few
d_gene: .
CDR3nt: TGCGCCAGCAGCCCGAGAAGGGAAAACACTGAAGCTTTCTTT
CDR3aa: CASSPRRENTEAFF

j_gene: TRBJ2-5
v_gene: TRBV5-1
abundance: .
d_gene: .
CDR3nt: TGTGCCAGCAGTTTTTTCCAAGAGACCCAGTACTTC
CDR3aa: CASSFFQETQYF

j_gene: TRBJ2-7
v_gene: TRBV5-6
abundance: few
d_gene: .
CDR3nt: TGTGCCAGCAGCGGGGCGGATTCCTACGAGCAGTACTTC
CDR3aa: CASSGADSYEQYF

j_gene: TRBJ1-5
v_gene: TRBV6-1
abundance: .
d_gene: TRBD1
CDR3nt: TGTGCCAGCAGTCCCGACAGGGGTCTTCAGCCCCAGCATTTT
CDR3aa: CASSPDRGLQPQHF

j_gene: TRBJ2-7
v_gene: TRBV12-3/TRBV12-4
abundance: .
d_gene: .
CDR3nt: TGTGCCAGCAGTTTAAGCCAGCTGGACTACGAGCAGTACTTC
CDR3aa: CASSLSQLDYEQYF

j_gene: TRBJ2-4
v_gene: TRBV5-1
abundance: .
d_gene: TRBD1
CDR3nt: TGCGCCAGCAGCATCGGGACAGCCGAATACCACTTC
CDR3aa: CASSIGTAEYHF

j_gene: TRBJ1-1
v_gene: TRBV6-1
abundance: .
d_gene: .
CDR3nt: TGTGCCAGCGATTGGGGGGGCCTTGAAACTGAAGCTTTCTTT
CDR3aa: CASDWGGLETEAFF

j_gene: TRBJ2-7
v_gene: TRBV29-1
abundance: .
d_gene: TRBD2
CDR3nt: TGCAGCGCCATGGGACTAGCGGAGTCCTACGAGCAGTACTTC
CDR3aa: CSAMGLAESYEQYF

j_gene: TRBJ2-3
v_gene: TRBV5-1
abundance: .
d_gene: TRBD1
CDR3nt: TGCGCCAGCAGACCAGGACAGGGACGCACAGATACGCAGTATTTT
CDR3aa: CASRPGQGRTDTQYF

j_gene: TRBJ2-3
v_gene: TRBV12-3/TRBV12-4
abundance: .
d_gene: TRBD2
CDR3nt: TGTGCCAGCAGTCCAGCGAGGCTAGCGGGGGGCACAGATACGCAGTATTTT
CDR3aa: CASSPARLAGGTDTQYF

j_gene: TRBJ2-7
v_gene: TRBV5-1
abundance: few
d_gene: TRBD2
CDR3nt: TGCGCCAGCAGACCTACTAGCGGGAGTTTCTACGAGCAGTACTTC
CDR3aa: CASRPTSGSFYEQYF

j_gene: TRBJ2-7
v_gene: TRBV12-3/TRBV12-4
abundance: .
d_gene: .
CDR3nt: TGTGCCAGCAGTTTAATGGCCGGGAGCTCCTACGAGCAGTACTTC
CDR3aa: CASSLMAGSSYEQYF

j_gene: TRBJ2-7
v_gene: TRBV12-3/TRBV12-4
abundance: .
d_gene: .
CDR3nt: TGTGCCAGCAGTTTAAGGCTCAGCTCCTACGAGCAGTACTTC
CDR3aa: CASSLRLSSYEQYF

j_gene: TRBJ2-1
v_gene: TRBV7-3
abundance: few
d_gene: TRBD1
CDR3nt: TGTGCCAGCAGCTTAGGACAGGACTACAATGAGCAGTTCTTC
CDR3aa: CASSLGQDYNEQFF

j_gene: TRBJ2-7
v_gene: TRBV3-1
abundance: many
d_gene: TRBD2
CDR3nt: TGTGCCAGCAGCCAAGTGACTAGCGGTCGGTACGAGCAGTACTTC
CDR3aa: CASSQVTSGRYEQYF

j_gene: TRBJ2-7
v_gene: TRBV19
abundance: .
d_gene: TRBD2
CDR3nt: TGTGCCAGTAGTGCGGGAGTGCTTAACGAGCAGTACTTC
CDR3aa: CASSAGVLNEQYF

j_gene: TRBJ2-7
v_gene: TRBV20-1
abundance: .
d_gene: .
CDR3nt: TGCAGTGCTAGAGCGGGAGACTCCTACGAGCAGTACTTC
CDR3aa: CSARAGDSYEQYF

j_gene: TRBJ1-2
v_gene: TRBV29-1
abundance: once
d_gene: .
CDR3nt: TGCAGCGTTGACCAGGGCTGGGGCTACACCTTC
CDR3aa: CSVDQGWGYTF

j_gene: TRBJ1-2
v_gene: TRBV5-1
abundance: .
d_gene: TRBD1
CDR3nt: TGCGCCAGCAGCCCCGGACAGGGGACCTATGGCTACACCTTC
CDR3aa: CASSPGQGTYGYTF

j_gene: TRBJ1-5
v_gene: TRBV7-9
abundance: few
d_gene: .
CDR3nt: TGTGCCAGCACTCGGAGCAATCAGCCCCAGCATTTT
CDR3aa: CASTRSNQPQHF